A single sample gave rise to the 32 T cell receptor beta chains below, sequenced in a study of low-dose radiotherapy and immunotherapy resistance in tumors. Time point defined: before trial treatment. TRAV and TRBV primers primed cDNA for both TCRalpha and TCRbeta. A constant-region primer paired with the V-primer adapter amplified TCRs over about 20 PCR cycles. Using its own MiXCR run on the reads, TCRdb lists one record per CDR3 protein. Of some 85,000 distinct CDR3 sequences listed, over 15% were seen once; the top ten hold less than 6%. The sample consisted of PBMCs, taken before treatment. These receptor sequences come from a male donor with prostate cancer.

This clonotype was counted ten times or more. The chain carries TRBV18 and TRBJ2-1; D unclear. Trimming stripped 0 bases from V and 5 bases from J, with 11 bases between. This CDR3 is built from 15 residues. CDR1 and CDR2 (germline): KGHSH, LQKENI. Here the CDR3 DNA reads TGTGCCAGCTCACCACCTAGCCCCGTCCACAATGAGCAGTTCTTC. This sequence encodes CASSPPSPVHNEQFF.

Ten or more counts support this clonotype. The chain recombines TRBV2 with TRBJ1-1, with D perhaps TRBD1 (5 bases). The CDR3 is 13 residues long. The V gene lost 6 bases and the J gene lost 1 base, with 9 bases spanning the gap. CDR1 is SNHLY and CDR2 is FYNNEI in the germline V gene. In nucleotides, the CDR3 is TGTGCCAGCAGCCTGGACAAGAACACTGAAGCTTTCTTT. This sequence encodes CASSLDKNTEAFF. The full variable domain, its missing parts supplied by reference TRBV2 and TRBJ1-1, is EPEVTQTPSHQVTQMGQEVILRCVPISNHLYFYWYRQILGQKVEFLVSFYNNEISEKSEIFDDQFSVERPDGSNFTLKIRSTKLEDSAMYFCASSLDKNTEAFFGQGTRLTVV.

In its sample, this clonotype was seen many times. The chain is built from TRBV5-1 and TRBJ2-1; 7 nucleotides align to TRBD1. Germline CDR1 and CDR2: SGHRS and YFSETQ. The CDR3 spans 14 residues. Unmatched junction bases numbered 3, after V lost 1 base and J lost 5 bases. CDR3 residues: CASSLNTGDNEQFF. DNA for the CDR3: TGCGCCAGCAGCTTGAACACAGGGGACAATGAGCAGTTCTTC.

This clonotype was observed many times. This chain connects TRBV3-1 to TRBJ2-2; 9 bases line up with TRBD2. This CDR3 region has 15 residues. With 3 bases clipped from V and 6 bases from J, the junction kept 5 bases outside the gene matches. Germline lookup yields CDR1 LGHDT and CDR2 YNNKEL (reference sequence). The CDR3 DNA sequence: TGTGCCAGCAGCCAGACATGGACTAGCGCCGGGGAGCTGTTTTTT. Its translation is CASSQTWTSAGELFF.

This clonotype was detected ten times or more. This CDR3 is CAISGPGGQTNTEAFF. CDR3 DNA sequence: TGTGCCATCAGTGGACCCGGGGGACAGACTAACACTGAAGCTTTCTTT. The V gene is TRBV10-3, the J gene TRBJ1-1; 7 bases fit TRBD1. Germline loops: CDR1 ENHRY, CDR2 SYGVKD. The CDR3 length is 16 residues. J lost 2 bases, V lost 4 bases, and 10 bases had no gene match.

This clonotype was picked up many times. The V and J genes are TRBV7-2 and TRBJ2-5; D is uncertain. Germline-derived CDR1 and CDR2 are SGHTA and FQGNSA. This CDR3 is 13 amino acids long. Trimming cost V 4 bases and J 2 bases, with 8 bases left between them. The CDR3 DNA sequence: TGTGCCAGCAGCTCAAACCATCAAGAGACCCAGTACTTC. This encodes CASSSNHQETQYF.

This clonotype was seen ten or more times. The CDR3: CASSLSPFTYNEQFF. CDR3 nucleotides: TGTGCCAGCAGCCTATCGCCGTTCACCTACAATGAGCAGTTCTTC. The rearrangement links TRBV7-8 to TRBJ2-1; unclear D gene. Germline V gene lookup returns CDR1 SGHVS and CDR2 FQNEAQ. Trimming removed 5 bases at V and 2 bases at J, with 13 bases between. This CDR3 comprises 15 residues.

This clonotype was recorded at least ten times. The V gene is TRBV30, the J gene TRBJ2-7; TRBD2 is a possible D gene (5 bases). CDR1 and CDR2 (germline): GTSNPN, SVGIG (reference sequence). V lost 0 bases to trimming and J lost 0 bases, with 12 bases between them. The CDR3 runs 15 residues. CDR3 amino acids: CAWSVKRVSSYEQYF. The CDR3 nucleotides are TGTGCCTGGAGTGTAAAGAGGGTGTCCTCCTACGAGCAGTACTTC.

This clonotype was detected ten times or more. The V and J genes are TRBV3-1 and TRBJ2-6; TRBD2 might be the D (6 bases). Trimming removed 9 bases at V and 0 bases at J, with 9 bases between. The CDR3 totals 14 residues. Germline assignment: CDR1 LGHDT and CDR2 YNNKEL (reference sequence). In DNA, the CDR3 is TGTGCCAGAGGAGGGAACTCTGGGGCCAACGTCCTGACTTTC. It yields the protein CARGGNSGANVLTF.

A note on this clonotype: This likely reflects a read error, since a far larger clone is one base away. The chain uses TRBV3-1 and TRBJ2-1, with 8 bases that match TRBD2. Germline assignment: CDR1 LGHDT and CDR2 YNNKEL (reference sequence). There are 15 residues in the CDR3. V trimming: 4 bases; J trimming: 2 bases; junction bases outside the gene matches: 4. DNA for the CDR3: TGTGCCAGCAGCCCGGCGGGAGGTACCTACAATGAGCAGTTCTTC. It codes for CASSPAGGTYNEQFF.

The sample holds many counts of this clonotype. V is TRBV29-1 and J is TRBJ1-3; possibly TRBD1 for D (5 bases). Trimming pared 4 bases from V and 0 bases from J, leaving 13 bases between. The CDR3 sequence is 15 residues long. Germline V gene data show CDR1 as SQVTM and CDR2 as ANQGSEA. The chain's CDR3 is CSVGTPGLSGNTIYF. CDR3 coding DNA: TGCAGCGTTGGTACCCCGGGGCTCTCTGGAAACACCATATATTTT.

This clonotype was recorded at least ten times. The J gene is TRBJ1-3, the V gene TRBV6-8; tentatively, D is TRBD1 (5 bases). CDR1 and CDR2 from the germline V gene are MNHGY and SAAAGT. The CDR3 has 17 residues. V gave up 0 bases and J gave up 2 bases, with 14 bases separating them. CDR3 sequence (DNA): TGTGCCAGCAGTTACTCTATTCGGCAGGGCGCTGGAAACACCATATATTTT. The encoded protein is CASSYSIRQGAGNTIYF.

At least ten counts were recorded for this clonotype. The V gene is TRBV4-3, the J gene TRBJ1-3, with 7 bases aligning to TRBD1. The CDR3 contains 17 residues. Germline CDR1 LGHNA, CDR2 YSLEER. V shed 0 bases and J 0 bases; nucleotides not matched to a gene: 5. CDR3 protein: CASSQERTGISGNTIYF. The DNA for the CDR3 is TGCGCCAGCAGCCAAGAACGGACAGGTATCTCTGGAAACACCATATATTTT.

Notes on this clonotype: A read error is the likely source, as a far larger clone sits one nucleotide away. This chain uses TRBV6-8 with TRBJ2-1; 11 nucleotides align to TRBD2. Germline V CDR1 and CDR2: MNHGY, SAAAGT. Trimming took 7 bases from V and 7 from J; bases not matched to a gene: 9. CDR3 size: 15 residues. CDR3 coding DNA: TGTGCCAGCACGTGGTTGTCTAGCGGGGGGAATGAGCAGTTCTTC. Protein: CASTWLSSGGNEQFF.

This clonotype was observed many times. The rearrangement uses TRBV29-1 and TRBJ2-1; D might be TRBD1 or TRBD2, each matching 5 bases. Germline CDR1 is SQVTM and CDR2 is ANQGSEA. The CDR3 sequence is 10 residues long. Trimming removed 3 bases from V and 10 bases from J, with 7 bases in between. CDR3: CSVDWGEQFF. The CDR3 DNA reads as TGCAGCGTTGATTGGGGGGAGCAGTTCTTC.

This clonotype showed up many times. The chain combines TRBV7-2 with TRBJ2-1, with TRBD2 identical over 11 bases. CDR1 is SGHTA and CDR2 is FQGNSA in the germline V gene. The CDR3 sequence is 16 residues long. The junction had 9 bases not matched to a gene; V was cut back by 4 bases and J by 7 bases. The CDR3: CASSYSGGANGNEQFF. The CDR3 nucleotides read TGTGCCAGCAGCTATAGCGGGGGGGCGAATGGGAATGAGCAGTTCTTC.

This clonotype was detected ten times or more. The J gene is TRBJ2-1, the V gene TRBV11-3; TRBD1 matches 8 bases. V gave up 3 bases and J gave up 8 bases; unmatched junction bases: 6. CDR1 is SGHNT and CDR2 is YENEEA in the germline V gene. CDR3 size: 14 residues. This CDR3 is CASSFRQGNDEQFF. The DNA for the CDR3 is TGTGCCAGCAGCTTCCGACAGGGGAACGATGAGCAGTTCTTC.

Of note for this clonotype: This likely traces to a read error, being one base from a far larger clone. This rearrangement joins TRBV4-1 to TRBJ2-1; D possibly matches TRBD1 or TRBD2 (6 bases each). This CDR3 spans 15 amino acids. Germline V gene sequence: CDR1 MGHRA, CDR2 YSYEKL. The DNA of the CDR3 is TGTGTCAGCAGCCAAGGGGGGACCAACTACAATGAGCAGTTCTTC. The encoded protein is CVSSQGGTNYNEQFF.

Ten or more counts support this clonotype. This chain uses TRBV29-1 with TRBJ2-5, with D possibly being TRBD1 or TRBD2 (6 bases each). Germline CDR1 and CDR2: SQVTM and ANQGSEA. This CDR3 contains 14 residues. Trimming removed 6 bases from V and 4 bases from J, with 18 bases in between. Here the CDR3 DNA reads TGCAGCGTACAGATTTATGGGGGGCGAGAGACCCAGTACTTC. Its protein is CSVQIYGGRETQYF.

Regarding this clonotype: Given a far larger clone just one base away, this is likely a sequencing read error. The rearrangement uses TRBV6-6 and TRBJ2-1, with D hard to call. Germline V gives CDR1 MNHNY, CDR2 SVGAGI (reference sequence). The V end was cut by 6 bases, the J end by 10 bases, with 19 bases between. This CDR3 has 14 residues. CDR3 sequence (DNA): TGTGCCAGCAGCTATGGACGGAAAACCTACGAGCAGTTCTTC. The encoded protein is CASSYGRKTYEQFF.

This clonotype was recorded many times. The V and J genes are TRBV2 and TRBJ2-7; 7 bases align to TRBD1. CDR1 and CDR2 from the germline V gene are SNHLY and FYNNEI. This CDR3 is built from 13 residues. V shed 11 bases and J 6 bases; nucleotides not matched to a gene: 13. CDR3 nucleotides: TGTGCCGGCCAAGCACAGGGGTTTAGCGAGCAGTACTTC. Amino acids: CAGQAQGFSEQYF.

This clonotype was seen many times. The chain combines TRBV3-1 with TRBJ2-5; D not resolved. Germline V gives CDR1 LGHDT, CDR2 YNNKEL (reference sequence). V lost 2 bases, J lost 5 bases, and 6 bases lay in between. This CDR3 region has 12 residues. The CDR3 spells CASSQFRETQYF. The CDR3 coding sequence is TGTGCCAGCAGCCAATTCCGGGAGACCCAGTACTTC.

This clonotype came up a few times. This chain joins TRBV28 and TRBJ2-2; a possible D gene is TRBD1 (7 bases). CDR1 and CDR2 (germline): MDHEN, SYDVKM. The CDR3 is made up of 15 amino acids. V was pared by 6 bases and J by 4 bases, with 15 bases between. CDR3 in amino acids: CASRNRQGLTGELFF. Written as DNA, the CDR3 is TGTGCCAGCAGAAATAGACAGGGACTCACCGGGGAGCTGTTTTTT.

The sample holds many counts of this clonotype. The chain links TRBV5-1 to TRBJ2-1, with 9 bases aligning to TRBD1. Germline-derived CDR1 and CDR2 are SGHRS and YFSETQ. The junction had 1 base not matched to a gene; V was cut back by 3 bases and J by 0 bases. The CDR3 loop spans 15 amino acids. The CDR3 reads CASSWDRDSYNEQFF. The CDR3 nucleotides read TGCGCCAGCAGCTGGGACAGGGACTCCTACAATGAGCAGTTCTTC.

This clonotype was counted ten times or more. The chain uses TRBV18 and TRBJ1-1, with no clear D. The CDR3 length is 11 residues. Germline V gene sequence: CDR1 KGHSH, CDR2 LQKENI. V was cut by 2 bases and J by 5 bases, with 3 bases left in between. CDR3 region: CASSPGTEAFF. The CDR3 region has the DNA TGTGCCAGCTCACCAGGGACTGAAGCTTTCTTT.

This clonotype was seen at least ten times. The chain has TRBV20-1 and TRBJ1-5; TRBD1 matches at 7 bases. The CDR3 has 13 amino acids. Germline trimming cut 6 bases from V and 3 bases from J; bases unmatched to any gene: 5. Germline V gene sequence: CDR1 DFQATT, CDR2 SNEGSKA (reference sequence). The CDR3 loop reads CSAQQGINQPQHF. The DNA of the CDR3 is TGCAGTGCACAACAGGGGATCAATCAGCCCCAGCATTTT.

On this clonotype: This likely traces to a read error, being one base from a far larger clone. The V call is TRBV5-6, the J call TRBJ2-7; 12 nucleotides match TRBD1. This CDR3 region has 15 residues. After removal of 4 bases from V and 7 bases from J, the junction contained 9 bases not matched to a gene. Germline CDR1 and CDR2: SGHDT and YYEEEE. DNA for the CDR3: TGTGCCAGCAGCCTAGGGACAGGGGGCGCGTATGAGCAGTACTTC. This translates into CASSLGTGGAYEQYF.

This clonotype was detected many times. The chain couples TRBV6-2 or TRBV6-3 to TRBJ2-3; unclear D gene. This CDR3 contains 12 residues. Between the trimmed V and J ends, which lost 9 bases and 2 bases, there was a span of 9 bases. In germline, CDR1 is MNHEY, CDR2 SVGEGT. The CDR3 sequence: CASTRATDTQYF. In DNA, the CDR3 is TGTGCCAGTACCCGGGCCACAGATACGCAGTATTTT.

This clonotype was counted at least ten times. The chain's CDR3 is CASSSSTGVDGYTF. The CDR3 DNA follows: TGTGCCAGTAGTAGCTCGACAGGGGTTGATGGCTACACCTTC. The chain joins TRBV19 to TRBJ1-2, with TRBD1 identical over 8 bases. This CDR3 comprises 14 residues. Germline assignment: CDR1 LNHDA and CDR2 SQIVND (reference sequence). With 4 bases clipped from V and 6 bases from J, the junction kept 7 bases outside the gene matches. The variable domain in full, completed from reference TRBV19 and TRBJ1-2, reads DGGITQSPKYLFRKEGQNVTLSCEQNLNHDAMYWYRQDPGQGLRLIYYSQIVNDFQKGDIAEGYSVSREKKESFPLTVTSAQKNPTAFYLCASSSSTGVDGYTFGSGTRLTVV.

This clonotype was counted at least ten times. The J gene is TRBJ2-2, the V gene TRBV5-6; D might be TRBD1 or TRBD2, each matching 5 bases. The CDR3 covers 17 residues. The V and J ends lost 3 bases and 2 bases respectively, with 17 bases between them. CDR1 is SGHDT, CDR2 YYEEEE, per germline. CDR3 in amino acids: CASSSLRDRQNTGELFF. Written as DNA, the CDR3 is TGTGCCAGCAGCTCTTTAAGGGACCGACAAAACACCGGGGAGCTGTTTTTT.

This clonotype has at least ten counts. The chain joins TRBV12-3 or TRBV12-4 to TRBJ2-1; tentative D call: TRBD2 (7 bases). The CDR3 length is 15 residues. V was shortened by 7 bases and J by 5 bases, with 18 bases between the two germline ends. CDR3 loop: CASKLSAGAHNEQFF. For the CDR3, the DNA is TGTGCCAGCAAGCTCTCGGCGGGGGCGCACAATGAGCAGTTCTTC.

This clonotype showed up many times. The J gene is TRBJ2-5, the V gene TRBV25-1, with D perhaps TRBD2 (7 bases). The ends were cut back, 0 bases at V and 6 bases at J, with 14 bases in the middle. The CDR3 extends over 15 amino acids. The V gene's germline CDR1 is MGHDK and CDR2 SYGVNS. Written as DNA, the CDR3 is TGTGCCAGCAGTGAATATAGGGGGGGTGCGCAGACCCAGTACTTC. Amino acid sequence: CASSEYRGGAQTQYF.